This is a list of T cell receptor beta chains from one sample in a study of CD4 T cells in relation to SARS-CoV-2 and coronaviruses. The assay was immunoSEQ multiplex PCR, and TCRdb's table has in-frame clones only and misses some. The sample includes 20,000 to 25,000 clones, about 80% of them seen just once. These receptors' antigens are unknown. The sequenced sample consisted of CD4+ T cells from PBMCs, cultured in vitro. These receptors were taken from a human donor in good health. The CDR3 runs from the conserved cysteine through the conserved F or W. D genes are given only for firm matches. Expanded clones get a size class; other rows say once, few or many, or leave the size out.

>.|TRBV19|14|.|TRBJ1-5
CASSIDRSVTSQHF
TGTGCCAGTAGTATAGATCGAAGCGTTACGTCCCAGCATTTT
>.|TRBV4-2|14|.|TRBJ2-7
CASSQDEGQYEQYF
TGTGCCAGCAGCCAAGATGAGGGACAATACGAGCAGTACTTC
>.|TRBV19|14|.|TRBJ2-6
CASSKGAGANVLTF
TGTGCCAGCTCAAAGGGAGCTGGGGCCAACGTCCTGACTTTC
>.|TRBV9|15|.|TRBJ2-3
CASSVGGARADTQYF
TGTGCCAGCAGCGTAGGGGGGGCGAGGGCAGATACGCAGTATTTT
>.|TRBV10-3|12|.|TRBJ1-2
CATTGPGSGYTF
TGTGCCACCACGGGGCCGGGGTCTGGCTACACCTTC
>.|TRBV2|15|.|TRBJ2-1
CASKGGRLASDEQFF
TGTGCCAGCAAAGGGGGTAGACTAGCATCGGATGAGCAGTTCTTC
>TRBD1|TRBV28|15|once|TRBJ1-4
CASSLVPGQNEKLFF
TGTGCCAGCAGTTTGGTACCGGGACAGAATGAAAAACTGTTTTTT
>TRBD2|TRBV6-5|16|.|TRBJ2-2
CASSSLAGGPSGELFF
TGTGCCAGCAGTTCCCTAGCGGGAGGGCCATCCGGGGAGCTGTTTTTT
>.|TRBV2|15|.|TRBJ2-7
CASSADVNTYYEQYF
TGTGCCAGCAGTGCGGACGTAAACACCTACTACGAGCAGTATTTC
>.|TRBV5-4|16|.|TRBJ1-4
CASSTDTSPTNEKLFF
TGTGCCAGCAGCACAGACACGTCCCCAACTAATGAAAAACTGTTTTTT
>.|TRBV10-3|13|few|TRBJ1-2
CAISELVYYGYTF
TGTGCCATCAGTGAGTTAGTCTACTATGGCTACACCTTC
>.|TRBV9|15|.|TRBJ2-2
CASSRSTGNVGELFF
TGTGCCAGCAGCCGAAGTACTGGGAACGTTGGGGAGCTGTTTTTT
>.|TRBV4-1|13|few|TRBJ1-2
CASSQDLPGGYTF
TGCGCCAGCAGCCAAGATTTGCCGGGTGGCTACACCTTC
>.|TRBV7-3|13|.|TRBJ1-6
CASSQDYNSPLHF
TGTGCCAGCAGCCAGGACTATAATTCACCCCTCCACTTT
>TRBD2|TRBV5-1|16|few|TRBJ2-1
CASSLAPSGSVNEQFF
TGCGCCAGCAGCTTGGCCCCTAGCGGGAGCGTGAATGAGCAGTTCTTC
>TRBD1|TRBV6-5|15|large|TRBJ1-1
CASSDRGQGYTEAFF
TGTGCCAGCAGCGACCGGGGACAGGGGTACACTGAAGCTTTCTTT
>.|TRBV15|15|.|TRBJ1-4
CATSTLQGLGEKLFF
TGTGCCACCAGCACCCTACAGGGTTTGGGGGAAAAACTGTTTTTT
>.|TRBV24-1|14|.|TRBJ1-2
CATSDTRDAGGYTF
TGTGCCACCAGTGATACCCGGGACGCTGGGGGCTACACCTTC
>TRBD1|TRBV2|16|.|TRBJ2-7
CASSEARGTGHYEQYF
TGTGCCAGCAGTGAAGCGCGCGGGACAGGTCACTACGAGCAGTACTTC
>TRBD2|TRBV4-2|18|.|TRBJ2-7
CASSQDLLAGGPGAEQYF
TGTGCCAGCAGCCAAGATTTACTAGCGGGAGGGCCTGGTGCCGAGCAGTACTTC
>TRBD1|TRBV6-1|18|.|TRBJ1-5
CASSVETGGVFSNQPQHF
TGTGCCAGCAGTGTAGAGACAGGGGGCGTGTTTAGCAATCAGCCCCAGCATTTT
>.|TRBV7-9|16|.|TRBJ1-1
CASSLSAGMVNTEAFF
TGTGCCAGCAGCTTGTCGGCAGGGATGGTGAACACTGAAGCTTTCTTT
>TRBD2|TRBV9|15|.|TRBJ2-7
CASSPRTSGSHEQYF
TGTGCCAGCAGCCCTCGGACTAGCGGGAGCCACGAGCAGTACTTC